The 19 T cell receptor beta chains given below trace back to one sample, sequenced in a study of blood T cell repertoires in COVID-19. The method was immunoSEQ multiplex PCR; TCRdb's version includes in-frame clones alone and lacks a portion of them. Of about 59,000 clones detected, about 72% appear once; the ten largest clones hold roughly 12%. Sequencing input: peripheral blood. The origin of the receptors is a man aged 80 or over with acute or convalescent COVID-19.

The chain recombines TRBV4-1 with TRBJ1-6; tentative D call: TRBD1 (5 bases). From germline, CDR1 is MGHRA and CDR2 YSYEKL. The CDR3 is 15 amino acids. The V gene lost 1 base and the J gene lost 13 bases, with 17 bases spanning the gap. Written as DNA, the CDR3 is TGCGCCAGCAGCCAAGGTGCTTCGACAGTTCGGCCCCTCCACTTT. Translating gives CASSQGASTVRPLHF.

V and J are TRBV4-1 and TRBJ1-4; TRBD1 might be the D (5 bases). Germline CDR1 reads MGHRA; CDR2 reads YSYEKL. This CDR3 region has 15 residues. V was pared by 6 bases and J by 0 bases, with 11 bases between. The CDR3 DNA reads TGCGCCAGCAGTGGGTCGGGGGCAACTAATGAAAAACTGTTTTTT. Amino acid sequence: CASSGSGATNEKLFF.

CDR3 DNA sequence: TGTGCCAGCAGCTTGAATTATAATGGCTACACCTTC. Residues: CASSLNYNGYTF. The rearrangement links TRBV5-6 to TRBJ1-2; no firm D call. The CDR3 has 12 residues. Germline assignment: CDR1 SGHDT and CDR2 YYEEEE. Trimming took 1 base from V and 6 from J, leaving 7 bases between them.

J is TRBJ1-2 and V is TRBV19; 7 bases map to TRBD1. Germline CDR1 is LNHDA and CDR2 is SQIVND (reference sequence). V shed 8 bases and J 4 bases; nucleotides not matched to a gene: 10. The CDR3 consists of 14 residues. In nucleotides, the CDR3 is TGTGCCAGTCACCCCGGGACAGAACTCTATGGCTACACCTTC. This sequence encodes CASHPGTELYGYTF.

The CDR3 loop reads CASRLDRGLETQYF. The DNA of the CDR3 is TGCGCCAGCAGACTTGACAGGGGGTTGGAGACCCAGTACTTC. This chain uses TRBV5-1 with TRBJ2-5; 9 bases are shared with TRBD1. The CDR3 contains 14 residues. The V segment lost 5 bases and the J segment 5 bases; nucleotides outside the gene matches: 7. Germline CDR1 reads SGHRS; CDR2 reads YFSETQ.

The rearrangement joins TRBV5-4 to TRBJ1-2; a weak D match, TRBD1 (5 bases). CDR3 length equals 16 residues. In germline, CDR1 is SGHNT, CDR2 YYREEE (reference sequence). Trimming removed 2 bases from V and 0 bases from J, with 14 bases in between. CDR3 sequence: CASSFQGARTNYGYTF. CDR3 sequence (DNA): TGTGCCAGCAGCTTCCAGGGCGCTCGTACTAACTATGGCTACACCTTC.

The chain couples TRBV11-3 to TRBJ2-1, with D uncertain. This CDR3 is built from 16 residues. The germline V and J ends were trimmed by 5 bases and 0 bases, with 14 bases remaining between them. Germline CDR1 is SGHNT and CDR2 is YENEEA. The CDR3 protein is CASSPLRVSSYNEQFF. In DNA form, the CDR3 reads TGTGCCAGCAGCCCGTTACGGGTAAGCTCCTACAATGAGCAGTTCTTC.

The V call is TRBV19, the J call TRBJ1-5; a possible D gene is TRBD1 (5 bases). Germline values: CDR1 LNHDA, CDR2 SQIVND (reference sequence). The CDR3 is 14 amino acids. The V and J ends lost 1 base and 9 bases respectively, with 13 bases between them. The CDR3 sequence: CASSIGRVDLPQHF. The CDR3 DNA is TGTGCCAGTAGTATAGGCAGGGTGGATCTGCCCCAGCATTTT.

This rearrangement joins TRBV2 to TRBJ1-5, with TRBD1 matching 8 bases. The CDR3 loop spans 15 amino acids. Germline CDR1 SNHLY, CDR2 FYNNEI. With V trimmed by 6 bases and J by 2 bases, 6 bases remained unmatched. The CDR3 nucleotides read TGTGCCAGCAGAGAGGGGACAGGAGGCAATCAGCCCCAGCATTTT. Amino acids: CASREGTGGNQPQHF.

The chain recombines TRBV28 with TRBJ1-3; D unclear. Trimming shortened V by 4 bases and J by 0 bases, and 10 bases separated the two germline ends. The CDR3 totals 15 residues. Germline V gene data show CDR1 as MDHEN and CDR2 as SYDVKM. This CDR3 reads CASSYGVSSGNTIYF. The CDR3, as DNA: TGTGCCAGCAGTTATGGAGTGAGCTCTGGAAACACCATATATTTT.

This chain links TRBV18 with TRBJ2-1; 12 bases are a match to TRBD2. J was trimmed by 4 bases and V by 3 bases; bases with no gene match: 1. This CDR3 region has 15 residues. CDR1 KGHSH and CDR2 LQKENI come from the germline V gene. The CDR3 spells CASSPGLAGYNEQFF. The CDR3 DNA reads TGTGCCAGCTCACCCGGACTAGCGGGATACAATGAGCAGTTCTTC.

This rearrangement joins TRBV9 to TRBJ1-2; 8 bases align to TRBD1. The V and J ends lost 2 bases and 8 bases, in that order; junction bases with no gene match: 8. Per germline, CDR1 SGDLS and CDR2 YYNGEE. The CDR3 covers 14 residues. CDR3 nucleotide sequence: TGTGCCAGCAGCGTCGCGGACAGGGCGGGGGGCTACACCTTC. This translates into CASSVADRAGGYTF.

This chain links TRBV9 with TRBJ2-1; 9 bases line up with TRBD1. Germline V gene data show CDR1 as SGDLS and CDR2 as YYNGEE. This CDR3 contains 14 residues. The V gene end was trimmed by 2 bases and the J gene end by 6 bases; junction bases not matched to a gene: 3. CDR3 amino acids: CASSVRQGGNEQFF. The CDR3 nucleotides are TGTGCCAGCAGCGTGCGACAGGGGGGCAATGAGCAGTTCTTC.

The chain recombines TRBV3-1 (or the pseudogene TRBV3-2) with TRBJ2-3; 12 bases are shared with TRBD2. Losses at the gene ends were 4 bases for V and 4 bases for J; bases not matched to a gene: 15. The length of the CDR3 is 19 residues. Per germline, CDR1 LGHDT and CDR2 YNNKEL (reference sequence). CDR3 residues: CASSRPGLAGGPVADTQYF. Here the CDR3 DNA reads TGTGCCAGCAGCCGACCGGGGCTAGCGGGGGGGCCGGTCGCAGATACGCAGTATTTT.

This sequence joins TRBV6-5 and TRBJ1-3, with a tentative D call TRBD1 (5 bases). The CDR3 is made up of 13 amino acids. V lost 6 bases, J lost 8 bases, and 14 bases lay in between. Germline V CDR1 and CDR2: MNHEY, SVGAGI. The CDR3 nucleotides read TGTGCCAGCAGGGGGGGAGTGGGGGACACCATATATTTT. It encodes CASRGGVGDTIYF.

This sequence joins TRBV6-5 and TRBJ1-5; 8 bases match TRBD1. This CDR3 is 14 amino acids long. Trimming at V came to 7 bases and at J to 5 bases, leaving 7 bases not matched to a gene. Per the germline V gene, CDR1 is MNHEY and CDR2 is SVGAGI. The CDR3 loop is CASTWTGSDQPQHF. The DNA of the CDR3 is TGTGCCAGCACCTGGACAGGGTCGGATCAGCCCCAGCATTTT.

This chain joins TRBV5-1 and TRBJ2-1; 9 bases map to TRBD2. Trimming at V came to 3 bases and at J to 8 bases, leaving 9 bases not matched to a gene. The V gene's germline CDR1 is SGHRS and CDR2 YFSETQ. This CDR3 comprises 15 residues. CDR3 sequence reads: CASSSDGGGADEQFF. The CDR3 DNA sequence: TGCGCCAGCAGCTCCGACGGCGGGGGGGCCGATGAGCAGTTCTTC.

The rearrangement uses TRBV7-2 and TRBJ2-4; tentatively, D is TRBD1 (5 bases). Germline V gene lookup returns CDR1 SGHTA and CDR2 FQGNSA. V was clipped by 5 bases and J by 6 bases, with 17 bases between them. The length of the CDR3 is 15 residues. CDR3 residues: CASSPRQPPGNIQYF. Written as DNA, the CDR3 is TGTGCCAGCAGCCCCCGACAGCCGCCGGGAAACATTCAGTACTTC.

This clone turned up a few times. The V gene is TRBV5-8, the J gene TRBJ2-1; 11 bases match TRBD2. This CDR3 spans 14 amino acids. With V trimmed by 0 bases and J by 16 bases, 9 bases remained unmatched. Germline V lookup: CDR1 SGHTS, CDR2 YDEGEE. The CDR3 nucleotides read TGTGCCAGCAGCTTGGGACTAGCGGGAACCTCCCACTTCTTC. Translated, it gives CASSLGLAGTSHFF.